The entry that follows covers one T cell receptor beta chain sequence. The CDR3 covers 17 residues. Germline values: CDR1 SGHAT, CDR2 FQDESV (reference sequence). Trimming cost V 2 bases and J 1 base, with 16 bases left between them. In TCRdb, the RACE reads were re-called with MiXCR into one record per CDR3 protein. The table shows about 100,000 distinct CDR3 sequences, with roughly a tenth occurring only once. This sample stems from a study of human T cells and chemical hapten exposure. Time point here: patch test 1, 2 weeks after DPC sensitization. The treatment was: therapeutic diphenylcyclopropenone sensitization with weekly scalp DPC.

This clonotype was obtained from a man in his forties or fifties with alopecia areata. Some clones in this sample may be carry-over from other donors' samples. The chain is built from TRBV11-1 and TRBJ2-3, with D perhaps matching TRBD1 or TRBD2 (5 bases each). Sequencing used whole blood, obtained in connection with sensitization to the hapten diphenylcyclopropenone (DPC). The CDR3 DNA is TGTGCCAGCAGCTTAACAGGCCGTGTGGGAGGCACAGATACGCAGTATTTT. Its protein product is CASSLTGRVGGTDTQYF.